This TCR beta chain was recovered during a study of T cells after yellow fever vaccination. Trimming removed 3 bases from V and 3 bases from J, with 13 bases in between. The length of the CDR3 is 15 residues. CDR1 and CDR2 (germline): MRHNA, SNTAGT. This clonotype was seen ten or more times. TCRdb called the 5' RACE reads again in MiXCR, with one record for every CDR3 protein. The data hold about 350,000 distinct CDR3 sequences, with roughly 7.5% observed a single time. V usage is TRBV6-4 and J usage is TRBJ2-3; TRBD2 is a possible D gene (5 bases). This sequence was found in a man aged 18 to 30 who received the YFV17D yellow fever vaccine. Sequenced here: PBMCs, sampled roughly 47 days after the first yellow fever vaccination. This CDR3 reads CASSESLERTDTQYF. The CDR3 nucleotides read TGTGCCAGCAGTGAATCACTAGAAAGGACAGATACGCAGTATTTT.